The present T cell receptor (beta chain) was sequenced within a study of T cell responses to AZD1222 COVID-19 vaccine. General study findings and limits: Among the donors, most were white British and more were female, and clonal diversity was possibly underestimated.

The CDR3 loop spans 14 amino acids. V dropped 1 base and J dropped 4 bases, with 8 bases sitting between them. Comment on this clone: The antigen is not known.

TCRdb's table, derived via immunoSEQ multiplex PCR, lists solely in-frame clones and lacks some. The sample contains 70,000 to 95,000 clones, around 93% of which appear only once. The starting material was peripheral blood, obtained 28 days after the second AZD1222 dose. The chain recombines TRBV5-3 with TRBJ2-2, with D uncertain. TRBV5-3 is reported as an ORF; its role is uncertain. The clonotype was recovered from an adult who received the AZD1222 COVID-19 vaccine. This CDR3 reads CARSLLWGTGELFF. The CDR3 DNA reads TGTGCCAGAAGCTTGCTGTGGGGCACCGGGGAGCTGTTTTTT.